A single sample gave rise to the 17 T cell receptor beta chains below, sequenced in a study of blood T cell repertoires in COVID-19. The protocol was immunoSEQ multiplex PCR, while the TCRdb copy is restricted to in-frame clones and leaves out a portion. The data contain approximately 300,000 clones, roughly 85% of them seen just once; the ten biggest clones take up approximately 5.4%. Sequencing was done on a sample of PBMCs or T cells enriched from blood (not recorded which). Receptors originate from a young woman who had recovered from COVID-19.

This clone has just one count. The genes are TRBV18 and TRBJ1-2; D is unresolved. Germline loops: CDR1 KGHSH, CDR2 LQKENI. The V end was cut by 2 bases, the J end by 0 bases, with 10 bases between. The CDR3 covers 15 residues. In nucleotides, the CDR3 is TGTGCCAGCTCACCAGGCGGCTTAGCTAACTATGGCTACACCTTC. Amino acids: CASSPGGLANYGYTF.

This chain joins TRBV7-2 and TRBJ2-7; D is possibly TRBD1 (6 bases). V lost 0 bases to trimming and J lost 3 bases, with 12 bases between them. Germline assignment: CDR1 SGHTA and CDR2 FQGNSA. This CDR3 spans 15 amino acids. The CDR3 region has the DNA TGTGCCAGCAGCTTAGCGGACAGAGAGGGCTACGAGCAGTACTTC. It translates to CASSLADREGYEQYF.

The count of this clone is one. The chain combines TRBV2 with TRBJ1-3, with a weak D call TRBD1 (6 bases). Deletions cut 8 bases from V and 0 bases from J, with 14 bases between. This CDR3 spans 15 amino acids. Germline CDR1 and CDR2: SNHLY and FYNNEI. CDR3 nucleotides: TGTGCCAGCGGTTTGACAGGCCGCTCTGGAAACACCATATATTTT. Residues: CASGLTGRSGNTIYF. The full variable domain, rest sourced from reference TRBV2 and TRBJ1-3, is EPEVTQTPSHQVTQMGQEVILRCVPISNHLYFYWYRQILGQKVEFLVSFYNNEISEKSEIFDDQFSVERPDGSNFTLKIRSTKLEDSAMYFCASGLTGRSGNTIYFGEGSWLTVV.

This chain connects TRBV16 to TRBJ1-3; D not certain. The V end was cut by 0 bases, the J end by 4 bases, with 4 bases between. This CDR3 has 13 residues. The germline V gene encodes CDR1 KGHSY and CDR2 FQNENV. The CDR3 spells CASSQSRGNTIYF. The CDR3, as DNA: TGTGCCAGCAGCCAATCGCGGGGAAACACCATATATTTT. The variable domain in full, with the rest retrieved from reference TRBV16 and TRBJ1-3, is GEEVAQTPKHLVRGEGQKAKLYCAPIKGHSYVFWYQQVLKNEFKFLISFQNENVFDETGMPKERFSAKCLPNSPCSLEIQATKLEDSAVYFCASSQSRGNTIYFGEGSWLTVV.

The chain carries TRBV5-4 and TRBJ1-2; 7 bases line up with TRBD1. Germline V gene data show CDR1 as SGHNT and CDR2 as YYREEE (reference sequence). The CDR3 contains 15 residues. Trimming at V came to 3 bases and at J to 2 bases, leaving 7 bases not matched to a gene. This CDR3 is CASSWGTAANYGYTF. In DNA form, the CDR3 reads TGTGCCAGCAGCTGGGGGACAGCCGCCAACTATGGCTACACCTTC.

CDR3 sequence reads: CASGLRGQPQHF. CDR3 bases: TGTGCCAGCGGACTCCGGGGACAGCCCCAGCATTTT. The rearrangement uses TRBV6-5 and TRBJ1-5; unclear D gene. V lost 8 bases, J lost 7 bases, and 12 bases lay in between. Germline CDR1 is MNHEY and CDR2 is SVGAGI. The CDR3 runs to 12 residues.

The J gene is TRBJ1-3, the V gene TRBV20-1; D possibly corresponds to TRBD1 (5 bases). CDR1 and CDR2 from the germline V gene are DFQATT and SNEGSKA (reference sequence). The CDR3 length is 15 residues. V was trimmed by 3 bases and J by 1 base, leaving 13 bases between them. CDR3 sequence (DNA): TGCAGTGCTAGTGTGGGGGGAAGGTCTGGAAACACCATATATTTT. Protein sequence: CSASVGGRSGNTIYF.

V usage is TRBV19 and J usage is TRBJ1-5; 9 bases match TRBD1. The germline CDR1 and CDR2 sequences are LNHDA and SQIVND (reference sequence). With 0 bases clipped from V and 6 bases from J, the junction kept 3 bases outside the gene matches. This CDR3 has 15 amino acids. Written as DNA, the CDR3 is TGTGCCAGTAGTATAGAGGGACAGGGAGGTCAGCCCCAGCATTTT. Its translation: CASSIEGQGGQPQHF.

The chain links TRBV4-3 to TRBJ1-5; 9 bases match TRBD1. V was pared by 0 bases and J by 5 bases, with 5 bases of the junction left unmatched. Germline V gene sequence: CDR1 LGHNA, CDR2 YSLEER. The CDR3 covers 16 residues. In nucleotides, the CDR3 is TGCGCCAGCAGCCAAGATGGGACAGGGAGGGATCAGCCCCAGCATTTT. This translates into CASSQDGTGRDQPQHF.

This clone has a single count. The CDR3 nucleotides read TGTGCCTGGAGTCGACGGACAGTCTATGGCTACACCTTC. This translates into CAWSRRTVYGYTF. V gene TRBV30 combines with J gene TRBJ1-2; D possibly corresponds to TRBD1 (6 bases). This CDR3 comprises 13 residues. Germline CDR1 reads GTSNPN; CDR2 reads SVGIG (reference sequence). V was clipped by 2 bases and J by 4 bases, with 11 bases between them.

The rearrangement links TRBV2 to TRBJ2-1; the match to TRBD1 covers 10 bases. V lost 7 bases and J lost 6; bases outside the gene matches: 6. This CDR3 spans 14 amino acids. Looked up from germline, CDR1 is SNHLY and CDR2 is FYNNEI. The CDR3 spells CASKMGQGSNEQFF. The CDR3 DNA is TGTGCCAGCAAGATGGGACAGGGGAGCAATGAGCAGTTCTTC.

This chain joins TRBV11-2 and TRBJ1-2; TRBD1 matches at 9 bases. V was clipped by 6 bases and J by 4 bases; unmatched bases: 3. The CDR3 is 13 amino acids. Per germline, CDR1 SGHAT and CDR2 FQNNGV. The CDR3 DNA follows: TGTGCCAGCAGTACGGGACAGGGCTATGGCTACACCTTC. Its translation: CASSTGQGYGYTF.

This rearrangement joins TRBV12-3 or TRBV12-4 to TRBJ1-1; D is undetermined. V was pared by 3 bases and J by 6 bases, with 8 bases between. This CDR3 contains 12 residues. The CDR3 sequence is CASSFPGSEAFF. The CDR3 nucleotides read TGTGCCAGCAGTTTCCCAGGCTCTGAAGCTTTCTTT.

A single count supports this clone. CDR3 protein: CASSYAGGNTGELFF. The CDR3 region has the DNA TGTGCCAGCAGTTACGCAGGGGGGAACACCGGGGAGCTGTTTTTT. The genes are TRBV6-5 and TRBJ2-2, with 7 bases fitting TRBD1. From germline, CDR1 is MNHEY and CDR2 SVGAGI. CDR3 size: 15 residues. V was clipped by 2 bases and J by 1 base; unmatched bases: 1.

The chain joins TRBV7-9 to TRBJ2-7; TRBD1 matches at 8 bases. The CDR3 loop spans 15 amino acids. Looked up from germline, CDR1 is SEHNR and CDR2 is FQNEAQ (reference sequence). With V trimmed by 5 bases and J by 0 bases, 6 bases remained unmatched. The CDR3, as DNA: TGTGCCAGCAGCCCGAATGGGACAGGCTCCTACGAGCAGTACTTC. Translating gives CASSPNGTGSYEQYF.

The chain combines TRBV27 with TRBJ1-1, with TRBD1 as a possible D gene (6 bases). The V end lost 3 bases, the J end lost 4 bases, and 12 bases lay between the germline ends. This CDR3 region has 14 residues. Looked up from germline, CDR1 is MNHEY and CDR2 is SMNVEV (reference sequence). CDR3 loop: CASSFEGGGTEAFF. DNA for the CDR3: TGTGCCAGCAGTTTTGAGGGGGGGGGCACTGAAGCTTTCTTT.

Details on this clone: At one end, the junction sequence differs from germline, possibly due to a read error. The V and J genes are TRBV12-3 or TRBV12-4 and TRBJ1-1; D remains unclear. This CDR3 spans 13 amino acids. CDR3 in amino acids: CASTPTVNTVAFF. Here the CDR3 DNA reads TGTGCCAGCACCCCAACAGTGAACACTGTAGCTTTCTTT.